The source of this TCR beta chain is a study of tumor-infiltrating lymphocytes in oesophageal squamous cell carcinoma. This clonotype was seen more than once but under ten times. Trimming removed 2 bases from V and 1 base from J; junction bases left unmatched: 4. The CDR3 totals 17 residues. CDR1 and CDR2 from the germline V gene are SGHTA and FQGTGA. TCRdb re-analysed the PCR reads in MiXCR, keeping a single row per CDR3 protein. This table has roughly 12,000 distinct CDR3 sequences, roughly 54% appearing once. The receptor comes from a male donor with esophageal squamous cell carcinoma. The chain links TRBV7-3 to TRBJ2-1, with 11 bases matching TRBD2. Specimen: esophageal tumor tissue. The CDR3 DNA sequence: TGTGCCAGCAGCTTACGACTAGCGGGACGTTCCTACAATGAGCAGTTCTTC. It yields the protein CASSLRLAGRSYNEQFF.